This T cell receptor beta chain was obtained from a study of resident and recirculating memory T cells in vitiligo. Clones were read by immunoSEQ multiplex PCR, and TCRdb kept only the in-frame ones, dropping some. The data show 75,000 to 85,000 clones, under 95% seen once. The source of this sequence is a male donor with vitiligo. Sequenced sample: blood.

CDR3 sequence (DNA): TGTGCCAGCAGTTTTGTCCAGGGAACGAATGGCTACACCTTC. It specifies CASSFVQGTNGYTF. This chain connects TRBV28 to TRBJ1-2; perhaps TRBD1 as D (5 bases). Germline V gene sequence: CDR1 MDHEN, CDR2 SYDVKM. The CDR3 length is 14 residues. Deletions cut 3 bases from V and 6 bases from J, with 14 bases between.